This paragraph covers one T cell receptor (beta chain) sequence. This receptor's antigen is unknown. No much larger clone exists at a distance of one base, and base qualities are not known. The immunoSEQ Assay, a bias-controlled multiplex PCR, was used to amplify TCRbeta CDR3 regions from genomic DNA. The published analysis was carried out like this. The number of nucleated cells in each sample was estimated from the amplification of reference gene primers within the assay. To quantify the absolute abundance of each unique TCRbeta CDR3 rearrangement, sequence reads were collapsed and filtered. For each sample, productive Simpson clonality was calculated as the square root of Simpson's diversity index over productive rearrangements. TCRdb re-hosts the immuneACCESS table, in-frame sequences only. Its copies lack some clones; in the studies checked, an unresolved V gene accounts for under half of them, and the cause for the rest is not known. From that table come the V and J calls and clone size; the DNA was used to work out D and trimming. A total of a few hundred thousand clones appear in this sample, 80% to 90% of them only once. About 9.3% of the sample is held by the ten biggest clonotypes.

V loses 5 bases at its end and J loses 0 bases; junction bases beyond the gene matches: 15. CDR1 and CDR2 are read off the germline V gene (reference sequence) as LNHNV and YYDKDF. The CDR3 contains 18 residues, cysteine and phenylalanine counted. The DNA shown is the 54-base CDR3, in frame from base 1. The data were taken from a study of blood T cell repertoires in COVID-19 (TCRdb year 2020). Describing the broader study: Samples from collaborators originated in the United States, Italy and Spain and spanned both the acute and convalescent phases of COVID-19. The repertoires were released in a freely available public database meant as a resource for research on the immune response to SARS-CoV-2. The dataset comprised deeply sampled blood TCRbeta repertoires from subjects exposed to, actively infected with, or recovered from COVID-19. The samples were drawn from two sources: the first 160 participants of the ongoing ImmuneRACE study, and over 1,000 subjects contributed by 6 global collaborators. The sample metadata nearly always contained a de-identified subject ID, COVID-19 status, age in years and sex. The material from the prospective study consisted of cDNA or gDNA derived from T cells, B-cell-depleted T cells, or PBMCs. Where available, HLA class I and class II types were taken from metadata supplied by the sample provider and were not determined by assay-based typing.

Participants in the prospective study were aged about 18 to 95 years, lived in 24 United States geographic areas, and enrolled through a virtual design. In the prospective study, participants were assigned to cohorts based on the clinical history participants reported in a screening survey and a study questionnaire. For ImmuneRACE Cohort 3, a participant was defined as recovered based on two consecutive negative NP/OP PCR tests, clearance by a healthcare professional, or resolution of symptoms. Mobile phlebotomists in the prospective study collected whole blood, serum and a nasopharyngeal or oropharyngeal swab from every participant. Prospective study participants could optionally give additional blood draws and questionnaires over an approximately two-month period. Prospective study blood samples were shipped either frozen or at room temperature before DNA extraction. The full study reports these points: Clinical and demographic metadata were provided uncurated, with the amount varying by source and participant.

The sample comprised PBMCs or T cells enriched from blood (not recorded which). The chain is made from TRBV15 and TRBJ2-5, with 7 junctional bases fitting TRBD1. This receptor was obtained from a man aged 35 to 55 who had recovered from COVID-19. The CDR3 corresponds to CATSGRQGKPVYQETQYF. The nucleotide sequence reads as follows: TGTGCCACCAGCGGCCGACAGGGCAAGCCTGTGTACCAAGAGACCCAGTACTTC. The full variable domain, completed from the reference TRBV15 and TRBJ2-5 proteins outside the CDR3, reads DAMVIQNPRYQVTQFGKPVTLSCSQTLNHNVMYWYQQKSSQAPKLLFHYYDKDFNNEADTPDNFQSRRPNTSFCFLDIRSPGLGDTAMYLCATSGRQGKPVYQETQYFGPGTRLLVL.